A selection of T cell receptor beta chains follows, all from one sample in a study of blood T cell repertoires in COVID-19. Profiling relied on immunoSEQ multiplex PCR, and the TCRdb table lists in-frame clones only, not all of them. This sample has 150,000 or so clones, with 65% to 90% found just once. The specimen sequenced was peripheral blood. Receptors were obtained from a woman aged 60 to 75 with COVID-19, enrolled during active disease. Each CDR3 is given with its conserved first and last residue. The D gene is left open where the match is weak. Clone size is stated in some rows and not others, as once, few, many or a class when expanded.

>19|TRBD1|NA|TRBJ1-4|TRBV7-2
CASSPPGQYFNSASEKLFF
TGTGCCAGCAGCCCTCCGGGACAGTATTTTAATTCGGCTAGTGAAAAACTGTTTTTT
>14|TRBD2|NA|TRBJ2-5|TRBV13
CASSLLRERETQYF
TGTGCCAGCAGCTTACTGCGGGAGAGAGAGACCCAGTACTTC
>14|NA|NA|TRBJ2-3|TRBV5-1
CATRWVAGTDTQYF
TGCGCCACCCGATGGGTAGCTGGCACAGATACGCAGTATTTT
>11|NA|once|TRBJ2-7|TRBV29-1
CSVADTSEQYF
TGCAGCGTGGCCGACACCTCCGAGCAGTACTTC
>11|TRBD1|once|TRBJ1-2|TRBV30
CAWSPGQYPTF
TGTGCCTGGAGTCCGGGACAGTACCCCACCTTC
>13|NA|NA|TRBJ1-1|TRBV2
CASSEGRVTEAFF
TGTGCCAGCAGTGAGGGCAGGGTCACTGAAGCTTTCTTT
>15|NA|NA|TRBJ1-1|TRBV4-1
CASSPKHAWSTEAFF
TGCGCCAGCAGCCCAAAACACGCTTGGAGCACTGAAGCTTTCTTT
>14|NA|few|TRBJ1-6|TRBV20-1
CSASSQAGDSPLHF
TGCAGTGCTAGTTCACAGGCAGGGGATTCACCCCTCCACTTT
>15|TRBD1|NA|TRBJ1-4|TRBV5-1
CASSLATGGGEKLFF
TGCGCCAGCAGCTTGGCTACAGGGGGCGGGGAAAAACTGTTTTTT
>13|NA|NA|TRBJ1-2|TRBV25-1
CASSEPQGHGYTF
TGTGCCAGCAGTGAACCCCAGGGCCATGGCTACACCTTC
>12|NA|NA|TRBJ1-5|TRBV21-1
CAARHSNQPQHF
TGTGCCGCAAGACATAGCAATCAGCCCCAGCATTTT
>14|NA|NA|TRBJ1-3|TRBV5-4
CASSAPGFGNTIYF
TGTGCCAGCAGCGCGCCGGGGTTCGGAAACACCATATATTTT
>14|TRBD1|NA|TRBJ1-6|TRBV9
CASSSGQENSPLHF
TGTGCCAGCAGCTCCGGACAGGAGAATTCACCCCTCCACTTT
>11|NA|NA|TRBJ1-3|TRBV11-2
CASRSGNTIYF
TGTGCCAGCAGATCAGGAAACACCATATATTTT
>14|TRBD1|NA|TRBJ2-2|TRBV4-1
CASSWTGGAGELFF
TGCGCCAGCAGCTGGACAGGGGGCGCCGGGGAGCTGTTTTTT
>17|TRBD1|NA|TRBJ2-5|TRBV27
CASSPRQGGVAEETQYF
TGTGCCAGCAGCCCCCGACAGGGGGGTGTAGCGGAAGAGACCCAGTACTTC
>14|NA|once|TRBJ1-6|TRBV6-6
CASFVGADNSPLHF
TGTGCCAGCTTCGTAGGGGCCGATAATTCACCCCTCCACTTT
>15|TRBD1|NA|TRBJ1-1|TRBV7-6
CASSRQGGMNTEAFF
TGTGCCAGCAGCCGACAGGGGGGCATGAACACTGAAGCTTTCTTT
>15|TRBD1|NA|TRBJ2-7|TRBV11-3
CASSLGGQAGYEQYF
TGTGCCAGCAGCTTAGGGGGACAGGCTGGATACGAGCAGTACTTC
>14|TRBD1|NA|TRBJ1-1|TRBV19
CATWDRDMNTEAFF
TGTGCCACCTGGGACAGAGACATGAACACTGAAGCTTTCTTT
>14|NA|NA|TRBJ1-1|TRBV6-4
CASSDSSRGTEAFF
TGTGCCAGCAGTGACTCGAGTAGGGGCACTGAAGCTTTCTTT
>15|TRBD2|NA|TRBJ2-1|TRBV5-1
CASSWSSGSHNEQFF
TGCGCCAGCAGCTGGTCTAGCGGGTCCCACAATGAGCAGTTCTTC
>15|NA|NA|TRBJ1-2|TRBV6-5
CASSPDRSIFYGYTF
TGTGCCAGCAGTCCCGACAGGAGCATTTTCTATGGCTACACCTTC
>14|NA|NA|TRBJ1-6|TRBV6-6
CASSGTGLGSPLHF
TGTGCCAGCAGTGGAACAGGGCTCGGATCACCCCTCCACTTT